The rows below give T cell receptor beta chains drawn from one sample of a study of T cell responses to AZD1222 COVID-19 vaccine. TCRdb's table, derived via immunoSEQ multiplex PCR, lists solely in-frame clones and lacks some. There are 50,000 to 75,000 clones in the sample; approximately 83% occur only once, and over 13% lies in the top ten. Sequences were derived from peripheral blood, sampled on day 0 of AZD1222 vaccination. Receptor source: an adult in good health. Both conserved end residues are part of each CDR3. D genes are given only for firm matches. The listing skips clone size in some rows; elsewhere it reads once, few, many or a size class.

clone size: NA; J gene: TRBJ2-1; D gene: NA; V gene: TRBV6-2/TRBV6-3; CDR3 DNA: TGTGCCAGCAGTTACACAGGGATCGGGGGTGAGCAGTTCTTC; CDR3 protein: CASSYTGIGGEQFF
clone size: NA; J gene: TRBJ2-7; D gene: TRBD1; V gene: TRBV9; CDR3 DNA: TGTGCCAGCAGCGTAGATTTCTGGGACAGGGAGGTTCGCGAGCAGTACTTC; CDR3 protein: CASSVDFWDREVREQYF
clone size: many; J gene: TRBJ2-3; D gene: NA; V gene: TRBV14; CDR3 DNA: TGTGCCAGCAGCCAAGTAAGCACAGATACGCAGTATTTT; CDR3 protein: CASSQVSTDTQYF
clone size: NA; J gene: TRBJ1-3; D gene: NA; V gene: TRBV20-1; CDR3 DNA: TGCAGTGCTGTGGGAAACACCATATATTTT; CDR3 protein: CSAVGNTIYF
clone size: few; J gene: TRBJ2-2; D gene: NA; V gene: TRBV3-1/TRBV3-2; CDR3 DNA: TGTGCCAGCAGCCAAGCCGGACAGACCGGGGAGCTGTTTTTT; CDR3 protein: CASSQAGQTGELFF
clone size: NA; J gene: TRBJ2-2; D gene: TRBD1; V gene: TRBV11-2; CDR3 DNA: TGTGCCAGCAGCCAAGACAGGGCCCGGGAGCTGTTTTTT; CDR3 protein: CASSQDRARELFF
clone size: NA; J gene: TRBJ1-2; D gene: NA; V gene: TRBV7-2; CDR3 DNA: TGTGCCAGCAGCCCACACTTACAGGGCGACTATGGCTACACCTTC; CDR3 protein: CASSPHLQGDYGYTF
clone size: NA; J gene: TRBJ2-7; D gene: NA; V gene: TRBV7-8; CDR3 DNA: TGTGCCAGCAGCTTAGGACCCACCCGCTACGAGCAGTACTTC; CDR3 protein: CASSLGPTRYEQYF
clone size: NA; J gene: TRBJ2-5; D gene: TRBD1; V gene: TRBV27; CDR3 DNA: TGTGCCAGCAGTCCCGGGACAGGGGGACGTCGGAAGACCCAGTACTTC; CDR3 protein: CASSPGTGGRRKTQYF
clone size: NA; J gene: TRBJ1-2; D gene: NA; V gene: TRBV19; CDR3 DNA: TGTGCCAGTAGTACCCCTGGGGGACCCCGGGGTGGCTACACCTTC; CDR3 protein: CASSTPGGPRGGYTF
clone size: NA; J gene: TRBJ2-3; D gene: NA; V gene: TRBV6-1; CDR3 DNA: TGTGCCAGCAGTGATCCGGGTCGCCTGGATACGCAGTATTTT; CDR3 protein: CASSDPGRLDTQYF
clone size: NA; J gene: TRBJ2-3; D gene: NA; V gene: TRBV6-1; CDR3 DNA: TGTGCCAGCAGTGAAAGAATTATGGACTACAGCACAGATACGCAGTATTTT; CDR3 protein: CASSERIMDYSTDTQYF
clone size: few; J gene: TRBJ1-1; D gene: NA; V gene: TRBV19; CDR3 DNA: TGTGCCAGTAGTTGGTCCAGGGTCAGCACTGAAGCTTTCTTT; CDR3 protein: CASSWSRVSTEAFF
clone size: NA; J gene: TRBJ1-2; D gene: NA; V gene: TRBV4-3; CDR3 DNA: TGCGCCAGCAGCTCGGGGAGGTCCAACTATGGCTACACCTTC; CDR3 protein: CASSSGRSNYGYTF
clone size: NA; J gene: TRBJ2-2; D gene: NA; V gene: TRBV6-6; CDR3 DNA: TGTGCCAGCAGTAGGGGAGGGGGGACCGGGGAGCTGTTTTTT; CDR3 protein: CASSRGGGTGELFF
clone size: NA; J gene: TRBJ2-1; D gene: NA; V gene: TRBV18; CDR3 DNA: TGTGCCAGCTCACCAGGGAACAACAATGAGCAGTTCTTC; CDR3 protein: CASSPGNNNEQFF
clone size: NA; J gene: TRBJ2-3; D gene: NA; V gene: TRBV5-6; CDR3 DNA: TGTGCCAGCAGCTTGGGACAGAGCACAGATACGCAGTATTTT; CDR3 protein: CASSLGQSTDTQYF
clone size: few; J gene: TRBJ2-1; D gene: NA; V gene: TRBV7-8; CDR3 DNA: TGTGCCAGCAGTAAATTTCGGGGTGTCTCCTACAATGAGCAGTTCTTC; CDR3 protein: CASSKFRGVSYNEQFF
clone size: few; J gene: TRBJ1-6; D gene: NA; V gene: TRBV30; CDR3 DNA: TGTGCCTGGACGGTCCGACCAGGTTCACCCCTCCACTTT; CDR3 protein: CAWTVRPGSPLHF
clone size: NA; J gene: TRBJ1-1; D gene: NA; V gene: TRBV11-2; CDR3 DNA: TGTGCCAGCAGCGAACAGCAGAACACTGAAGCTTTCTTT; CDR3 protein: CASSEQQNTEAFF
clone size: NA; J gene: TRBJ2-3; D gene: NA; V gene: TRBV28; CDR3 DNA: TGTGCCAGCATAAGGACTAGCACAGATACGCAGTATTTT; CDR3 protein: CASIRTSTDTQYF
clone size: NA; J gene: TRBJ1-3; D gene: NA; V gene: TRBV4-1; CDR3 DNA: TGCGCCAGCAGCCGGGGAGGGCCTTACTCTGGAAACACCATATATTTT; CDR3 protein: CASSRGGPYSGNTIYF
clone size: NA; J gene: TRBJ1-3; D gene: NA; V gene: TRBV5-1; CDR3 DNA: TGCGCCAGCAGCCTGGATTTGACTGGAAACACCATATATTTT; CDR3 protein: CASSLDLTGNTIYF